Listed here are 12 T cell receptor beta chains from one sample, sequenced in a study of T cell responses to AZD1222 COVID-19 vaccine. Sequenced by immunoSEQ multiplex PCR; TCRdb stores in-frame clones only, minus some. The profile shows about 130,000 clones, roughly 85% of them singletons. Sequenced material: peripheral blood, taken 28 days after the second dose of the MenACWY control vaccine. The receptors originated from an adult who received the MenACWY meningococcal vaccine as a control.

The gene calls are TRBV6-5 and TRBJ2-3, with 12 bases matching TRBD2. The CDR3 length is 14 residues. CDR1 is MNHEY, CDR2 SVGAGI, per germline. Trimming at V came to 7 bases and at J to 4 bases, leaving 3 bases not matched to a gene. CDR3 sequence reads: CASILAGGADTQYF. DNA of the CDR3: TGTGCCAGCATACTAGCGGGGGGCGCAGATACGCAGTATTTT.

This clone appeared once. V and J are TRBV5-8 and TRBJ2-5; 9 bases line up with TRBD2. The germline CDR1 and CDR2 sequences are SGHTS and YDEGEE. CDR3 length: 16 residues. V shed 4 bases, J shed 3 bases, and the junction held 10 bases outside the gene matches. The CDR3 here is CASSPGKIAGEETQYF. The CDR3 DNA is TGTGCCAGCAGCCCGGGGAAGATAGCGGGGGAAGAGACCCAGTACTTC.

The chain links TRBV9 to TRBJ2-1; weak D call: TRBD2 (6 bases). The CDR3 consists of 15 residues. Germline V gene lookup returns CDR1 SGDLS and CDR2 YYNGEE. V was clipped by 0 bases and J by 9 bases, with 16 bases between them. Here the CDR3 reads CASSVESSGLGEQFF. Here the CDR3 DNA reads TGTGCCAGCAGCGTAGAATCGAGCGGGCTGGGTGAGCAGTTCTTC.

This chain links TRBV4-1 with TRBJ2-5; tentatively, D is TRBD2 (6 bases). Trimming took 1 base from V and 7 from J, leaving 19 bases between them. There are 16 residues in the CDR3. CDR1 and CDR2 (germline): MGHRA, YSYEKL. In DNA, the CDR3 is TGCGCCAGCAGCCAAGGAGTGGGACCGGGGGTTGGGACCCAGTACTTC. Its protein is CASSQGVGPGVGTQYF.

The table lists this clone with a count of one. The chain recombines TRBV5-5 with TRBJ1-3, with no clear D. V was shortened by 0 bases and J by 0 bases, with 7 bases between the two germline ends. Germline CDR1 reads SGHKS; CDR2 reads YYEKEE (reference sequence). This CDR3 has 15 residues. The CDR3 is CASSLDLSSGNTIYF. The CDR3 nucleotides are TGTGCCAGCAGCTTGGACCTCAGCTCTGGAAACACCATATATTTT.

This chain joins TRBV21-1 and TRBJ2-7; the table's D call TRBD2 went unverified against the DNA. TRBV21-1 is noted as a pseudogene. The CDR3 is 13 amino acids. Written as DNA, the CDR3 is TGTGCCAGCAGCAAAGTTGACTACTACGAGCAGTACTTC. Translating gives CASSKVDYYEQYF.

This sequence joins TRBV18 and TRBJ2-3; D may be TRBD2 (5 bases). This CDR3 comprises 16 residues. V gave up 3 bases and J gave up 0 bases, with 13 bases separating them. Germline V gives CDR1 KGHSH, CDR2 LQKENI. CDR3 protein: CASSPQRTDSTDTQYF. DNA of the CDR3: TGTGCCAGCTCACCTCAGCGGACCGATAGCACAGATACGCAGTATTTT.

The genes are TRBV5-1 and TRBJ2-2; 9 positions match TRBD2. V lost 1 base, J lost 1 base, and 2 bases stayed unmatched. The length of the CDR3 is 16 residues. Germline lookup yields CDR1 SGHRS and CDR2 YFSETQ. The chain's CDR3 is CASSLLTSGNTGELFF. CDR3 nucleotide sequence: TGCGCCAGCAGCTTGTTGACTAGCGGGAACACCGGGGAGCTGTTTTTT.

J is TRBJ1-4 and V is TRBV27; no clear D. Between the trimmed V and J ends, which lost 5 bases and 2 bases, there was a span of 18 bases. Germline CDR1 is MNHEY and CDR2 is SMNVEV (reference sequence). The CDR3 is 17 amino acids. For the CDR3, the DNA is TGTGCCAGCAGTCCACGGGCCCTTCCGGCGACTAATGAAAAACTGTTTTTT. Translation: CASSPRALPATNEKLFF. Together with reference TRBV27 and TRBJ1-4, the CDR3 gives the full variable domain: EAQVTQNPRYLITVTGKKLTVTCSQNMNHEYMSWYRQDPGLGLRQIYYSMNVEVTDKGDVPEGYKVSRKEKRNFPLILESPSPNQTSLYFCASSPRALPATNEKLFFGSGTQLSVL.

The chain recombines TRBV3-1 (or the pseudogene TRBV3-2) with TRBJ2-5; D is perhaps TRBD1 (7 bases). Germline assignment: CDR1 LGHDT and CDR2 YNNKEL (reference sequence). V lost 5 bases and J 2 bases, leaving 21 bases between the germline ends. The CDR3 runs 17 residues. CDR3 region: CASSWRQEGAGQETQYF. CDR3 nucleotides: TGTGCCAGCAGCTGGAGGCAGGAGGGGGCGGGACAAGAGACCCAGTACTTC.

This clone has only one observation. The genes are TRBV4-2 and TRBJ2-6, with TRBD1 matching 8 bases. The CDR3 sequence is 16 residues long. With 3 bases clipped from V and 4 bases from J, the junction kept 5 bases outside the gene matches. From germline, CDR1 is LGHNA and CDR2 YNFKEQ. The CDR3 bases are TGTGCCAGCAGCCAGCAGGGGGCGGCCGGGGCCAACGTCCTGACTTTC. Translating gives CASSQQGAAGANVLTF.

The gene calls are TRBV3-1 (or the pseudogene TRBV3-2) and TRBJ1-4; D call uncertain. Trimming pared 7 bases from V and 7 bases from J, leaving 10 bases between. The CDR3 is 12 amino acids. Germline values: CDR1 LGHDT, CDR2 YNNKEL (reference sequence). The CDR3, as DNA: TGTGCCAGCACCCGCGGTAGTGAAAAACTGTTTTTT. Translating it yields CASTRGSEKLFF.